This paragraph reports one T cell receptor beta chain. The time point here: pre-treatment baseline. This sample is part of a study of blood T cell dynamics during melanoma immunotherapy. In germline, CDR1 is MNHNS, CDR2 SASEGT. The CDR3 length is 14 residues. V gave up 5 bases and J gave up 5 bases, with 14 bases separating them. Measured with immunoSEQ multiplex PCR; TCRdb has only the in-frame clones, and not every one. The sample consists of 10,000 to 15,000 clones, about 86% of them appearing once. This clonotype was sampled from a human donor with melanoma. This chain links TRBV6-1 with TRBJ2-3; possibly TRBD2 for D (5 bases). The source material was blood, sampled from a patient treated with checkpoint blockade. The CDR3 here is CASSPGLSLDTQYF. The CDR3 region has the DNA TGTGCCAGCAGTCCGGGGTTAAGTTTAGATACGCAGTATTTT.